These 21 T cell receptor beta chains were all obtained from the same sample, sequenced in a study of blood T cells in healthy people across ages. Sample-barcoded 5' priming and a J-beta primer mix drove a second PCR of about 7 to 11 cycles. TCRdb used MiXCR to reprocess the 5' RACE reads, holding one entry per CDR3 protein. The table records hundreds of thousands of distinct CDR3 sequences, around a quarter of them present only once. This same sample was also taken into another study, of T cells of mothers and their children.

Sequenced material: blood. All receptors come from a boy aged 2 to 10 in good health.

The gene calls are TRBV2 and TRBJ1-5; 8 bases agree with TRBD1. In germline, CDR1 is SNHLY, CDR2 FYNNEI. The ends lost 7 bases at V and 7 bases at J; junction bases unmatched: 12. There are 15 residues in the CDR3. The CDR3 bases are TGTGCCAGCACTCCGGACAGGGCCGAGGGACAGCCCCAGCATTTT. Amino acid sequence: CASTPDRAEGQPQHF.

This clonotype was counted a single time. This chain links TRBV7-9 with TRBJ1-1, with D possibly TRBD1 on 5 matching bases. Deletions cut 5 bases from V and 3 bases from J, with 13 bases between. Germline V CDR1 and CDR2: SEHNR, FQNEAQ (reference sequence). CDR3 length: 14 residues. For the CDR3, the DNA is TGTGCCAGCAGCCCCGACAGCCGATACACTGAAGCTTTCTTT. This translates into CASSPDSRYTEAFF.

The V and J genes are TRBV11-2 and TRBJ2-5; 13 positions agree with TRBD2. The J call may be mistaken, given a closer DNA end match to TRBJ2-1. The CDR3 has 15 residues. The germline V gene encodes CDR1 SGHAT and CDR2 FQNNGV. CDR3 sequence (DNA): TGTGCCAGCAGCTTCGGTGGACTAGCGGGAGAAGAGCAGTTCTTC. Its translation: CASSFGGLAGEEQFF.

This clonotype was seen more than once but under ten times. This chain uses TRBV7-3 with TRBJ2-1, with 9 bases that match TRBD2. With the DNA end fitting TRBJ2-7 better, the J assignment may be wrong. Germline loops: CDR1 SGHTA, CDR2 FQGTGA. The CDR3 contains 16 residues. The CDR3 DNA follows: TGTGCCAGCAGATCCCATAGCGGGGGAGGCCACAATGAGCAGTACTTC. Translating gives CASRSHSGGGHNEQYF.

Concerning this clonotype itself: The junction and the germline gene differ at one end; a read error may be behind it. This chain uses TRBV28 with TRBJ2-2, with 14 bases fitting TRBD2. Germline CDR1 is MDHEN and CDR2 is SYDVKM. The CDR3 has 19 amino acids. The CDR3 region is CAGRGTSGSPRGQTGELFF. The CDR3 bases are TGTGCCGGCAGGGGGACTAGCGGGAGCCCCCGGGGTCAGACCGGGGAGCTGTTTTTT.

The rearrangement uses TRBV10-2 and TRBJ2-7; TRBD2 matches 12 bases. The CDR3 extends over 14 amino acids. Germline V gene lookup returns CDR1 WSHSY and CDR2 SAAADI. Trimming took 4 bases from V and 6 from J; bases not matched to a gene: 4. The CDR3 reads CASSGLAGAFEQYV. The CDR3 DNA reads TGCGCCAGCAGTGGACTAGCGGGAGCTTTCGAGCAGTACGTC.

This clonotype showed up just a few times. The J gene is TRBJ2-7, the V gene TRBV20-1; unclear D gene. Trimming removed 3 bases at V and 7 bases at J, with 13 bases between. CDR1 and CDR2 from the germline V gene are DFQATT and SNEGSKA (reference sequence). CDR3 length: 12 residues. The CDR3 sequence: CSASHPGREQYF. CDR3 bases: TGCAGTGCTAGTCATCCGGGCCGGGAGCAGTACTTC.

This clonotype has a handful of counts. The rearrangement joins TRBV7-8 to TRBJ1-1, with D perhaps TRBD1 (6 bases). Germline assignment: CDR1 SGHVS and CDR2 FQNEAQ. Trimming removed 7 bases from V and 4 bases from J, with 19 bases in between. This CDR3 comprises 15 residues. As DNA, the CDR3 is TGTGCCAGCACCCCTCCATCCAGGGGTCCCACTGAAGCTTTCTTT. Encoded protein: CASTPPSRGPTEAFF.

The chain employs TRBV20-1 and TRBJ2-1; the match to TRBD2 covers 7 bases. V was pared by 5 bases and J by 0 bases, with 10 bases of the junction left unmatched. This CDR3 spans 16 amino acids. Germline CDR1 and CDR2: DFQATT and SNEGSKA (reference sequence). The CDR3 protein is CSAPGGSLNSYNEQFF. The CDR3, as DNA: TGCAGTGCTCCCGGGGGGAGTCTGAACTCCTACAATGAGCAGTTCTTC.

The CDR3, as DNA: TGCGCCAGCAGCGGGGGACCGAAGTTAAACTACAATGAGCAGTTCTTC. Translating it yields CASSGGPKLNYNEQFF. The J gene is TRBJ2-1, the V gene TRBV5-1; either TRBD1 or TRBD2 may supply D (5 bases each). Germline CDR1 and CDR2: SGHRS and YFSETQ. This CDR3 comprises 16 residues. V was shortened by 4 bases and J by 3 bases, with 17 bases between the two germline ends.

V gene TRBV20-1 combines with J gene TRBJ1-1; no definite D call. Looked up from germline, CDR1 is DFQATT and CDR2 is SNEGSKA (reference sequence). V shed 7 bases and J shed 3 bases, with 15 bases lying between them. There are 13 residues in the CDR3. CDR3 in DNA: TGCAGTGTCGTCCCGGGGTTGGACACTGAAGCTTTCTTT. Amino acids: CSVVPGLDTEAFF.

The CDR3 region has the DNA TGTGCCAGCAGTTACTATCAGGGTGCTGAAGCTTTCTTT. It specifies CASSYYQGAEAFF. This chain connects TRBV6-5 to TRBJ1-1; TRBD1 is a possible D gene (5 bases). Germline V lookup: CDR1 MNHEY, CDR2 SVGAGI. V was clipped by 1 base and J by 6 bases, with 9 bases between them. CDR3 length: 13 amino acids.

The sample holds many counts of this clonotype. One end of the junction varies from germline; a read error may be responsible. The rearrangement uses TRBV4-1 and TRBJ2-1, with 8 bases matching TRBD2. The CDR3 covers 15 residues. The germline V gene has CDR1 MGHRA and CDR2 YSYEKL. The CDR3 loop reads CASSPLTSGYNEQFF. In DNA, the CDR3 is TGTGCCAGCTCACCACTTACTAGCGGCTACAATGAGCAGTTCTTC.

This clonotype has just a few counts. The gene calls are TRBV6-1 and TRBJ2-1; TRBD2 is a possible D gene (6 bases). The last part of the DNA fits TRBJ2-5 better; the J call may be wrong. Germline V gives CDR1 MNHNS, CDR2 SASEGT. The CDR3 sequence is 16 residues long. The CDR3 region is CASSEFLVTRGQTQYF. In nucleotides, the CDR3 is TGTGCCAGCAGTGAATTCCTCGTGACTAGGGGACAGACCCAGTACTTC.

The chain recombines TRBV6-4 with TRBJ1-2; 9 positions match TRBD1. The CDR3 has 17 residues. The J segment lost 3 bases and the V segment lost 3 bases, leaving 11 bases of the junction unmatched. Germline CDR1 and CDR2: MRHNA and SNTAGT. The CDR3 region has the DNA TGTGCCAGCAGTGAGGCGCGCCGGGACAGGGACCACTATGGCTACACCTTC. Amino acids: CASSEARRDRDHYGYTF.

For the CDR3, the DNA is TGTGCCAGCAGGTGGACACCAACACAAGAGACCCAGTACTTC. Translating it yields CASRWTPTQETQYF. V gene TRBV7-2 combines with J gene TRBJ2-5; D is possibly TRBD1 (5 bases). The germline gives CDR1 SGHTA, CDR2 FQGNSA. V was pared by 6 bases and J by 2 bases, with 13 bases between. This CDR3 contains 14 residues.

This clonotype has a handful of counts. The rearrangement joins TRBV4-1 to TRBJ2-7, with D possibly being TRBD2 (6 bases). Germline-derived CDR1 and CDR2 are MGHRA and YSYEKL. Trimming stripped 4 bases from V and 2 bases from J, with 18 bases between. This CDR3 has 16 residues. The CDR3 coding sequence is TGCGCCAGCAGCCCCAATCGGGGAGGCGGCCCCTACGAGCAGTACTTC. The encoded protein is CASSPNRGGGPYEQYF.

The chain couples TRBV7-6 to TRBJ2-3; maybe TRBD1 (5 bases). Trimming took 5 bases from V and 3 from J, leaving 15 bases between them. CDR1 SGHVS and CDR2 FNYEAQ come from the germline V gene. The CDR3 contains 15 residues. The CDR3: CASSPIVSGTDTQYF. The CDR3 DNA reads TGTGCCAGCAGCCCGATTGTGTCAGGGACAGATACGCAGTATTTT.

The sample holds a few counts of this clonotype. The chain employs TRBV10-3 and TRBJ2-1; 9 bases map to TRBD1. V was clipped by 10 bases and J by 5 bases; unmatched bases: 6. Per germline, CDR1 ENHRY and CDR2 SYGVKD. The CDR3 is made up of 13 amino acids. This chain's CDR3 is CATGQGNNNEQFF. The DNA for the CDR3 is TGTGCCACAGGACAGGGGAACAACAATGAGCAGTTCTTC.

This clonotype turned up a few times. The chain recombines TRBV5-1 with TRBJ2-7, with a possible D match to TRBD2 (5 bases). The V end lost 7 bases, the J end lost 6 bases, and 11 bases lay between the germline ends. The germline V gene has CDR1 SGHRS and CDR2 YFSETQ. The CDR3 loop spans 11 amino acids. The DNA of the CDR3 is TGCGCCAGCCGAAAAGAGGGCGAGCAGTACTTC. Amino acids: CASRKEGEQYF.

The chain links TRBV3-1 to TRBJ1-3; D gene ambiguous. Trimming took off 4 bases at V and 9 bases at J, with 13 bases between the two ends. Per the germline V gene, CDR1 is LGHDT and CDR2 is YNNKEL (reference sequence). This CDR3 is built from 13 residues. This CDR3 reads CASSLINEGTIYF. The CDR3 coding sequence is TGTGCCAGCAGCCTAATTAATGAGGGCACCATATATTTT.